This TCR beta chain was found in a study of cytotoxic CD8 clonotypes in ibrutinib-treated CLL. Study-level information: Investigators reported some 25 partial and 2 complete responses; after median 68 months, about 15 patients remained remitted and about 12 progressed. Regarding the study as a whole: Under therapy, public clonotypes either contracted or stayed stable, and they were uncommon. Relative to age-matched healthy donors, clonality at baseline was higher, and it tracked circulating CD8+ T-cell counts.

The CDR3 sequence is 14 residues long. Per the germline V gene, CDR1 is SGHVS and CDR2 is FQNEAQ. V was trimmed by 1 base and J by 4 bases, leaving 10 bases between them. Repertoires were generated with immunoSEQ multiplex PCR, while TCRdb's copy carries only in-frame clones and drops some. The data show under 200,000 clones, with under 85% seen just once and around 4.5% held by the top ten. About this clone: What it binds is not known.

The starting material was PBMCs, obtained after 24 months of ibrutinib treatment. The receptor was isolated from a human donor with chronic lymphocytic leukemia. The chain joins TRBV7-8 to TRBJ1-2; D may be TRBD1 (6 bases). CDR3: CASSLEGGSYGYTF. In nucleotides, the CDR3 is TGTGCCAGCAGCTTAGAAGGGGGTAGCTATGGCTACACCTTC.